This T cell receptor (beta chain) is drawn from a study of somatic mutations in cytotoxic T cells in rheumatoid arthritis. Study-wide findings and caveats: Each of about an eighth of the roughly 60 patients had a largest CD8+ clone that made up more than 20% of CD8+ cells.

V lost 1 base to trimming and J lost 2 bases, with 15 bases between them. CDR1 is WSHSY and CDR2 is SAAADI in the germline V gene. The CDR3 has 17 amino acids. With regard to this clone: Its antigen is not known.

Sequencing used immunoSEQ multiplex PCR; TCRdb keeps in-frame clones, though not all of them. The table includes some 19,000 clones, around four fifths detected once. V is TRBV10-2 and J is TRBJ2-1, with D perhaps TRBD1 (6 bases). Sequenced: CD8+ T cells sorted from blood. The clonotype comes from a young man with rheumatoid arthritis. The CDR3: CASSEWTAREPYNEQFF. The CDR3 nucleotides are TGCGCCAGCAGTGAGTGGACAGCACGAGAGCCCTACAATGAGCAGTTCTTC.